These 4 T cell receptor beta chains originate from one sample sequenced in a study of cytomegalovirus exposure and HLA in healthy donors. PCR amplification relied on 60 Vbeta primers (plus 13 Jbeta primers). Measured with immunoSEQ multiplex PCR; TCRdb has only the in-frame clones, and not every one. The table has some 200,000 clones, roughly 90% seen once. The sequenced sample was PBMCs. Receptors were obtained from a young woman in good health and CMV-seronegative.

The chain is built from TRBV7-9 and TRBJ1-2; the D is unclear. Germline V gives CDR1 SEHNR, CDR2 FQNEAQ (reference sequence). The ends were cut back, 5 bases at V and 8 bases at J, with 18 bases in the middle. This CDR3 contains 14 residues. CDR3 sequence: CASSVQVSQVGYTF. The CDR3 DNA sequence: TGTGCCAGCAGCGTTCAGGTGTCTCAAGTAGGCTACACCTTC.

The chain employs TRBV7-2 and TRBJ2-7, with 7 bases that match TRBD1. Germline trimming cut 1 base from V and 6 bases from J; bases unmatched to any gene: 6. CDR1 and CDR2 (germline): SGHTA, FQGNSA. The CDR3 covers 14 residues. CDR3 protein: CASSLGQGVGEQYF. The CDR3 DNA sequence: TGTGCCAGCAGCTTAGGTCAGGGGGTCGGCGAGCAGTACTTC.

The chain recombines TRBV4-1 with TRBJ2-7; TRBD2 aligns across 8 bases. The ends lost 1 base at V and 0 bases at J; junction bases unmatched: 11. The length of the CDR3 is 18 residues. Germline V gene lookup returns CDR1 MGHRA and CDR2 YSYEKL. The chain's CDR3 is CASSQGPKAGAHSYEQYF. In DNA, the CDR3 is TGCGCCAGCAGCCAAGGACCTAAAGCGGGGGCCCACTCCTACGAGCAGTACTTC.

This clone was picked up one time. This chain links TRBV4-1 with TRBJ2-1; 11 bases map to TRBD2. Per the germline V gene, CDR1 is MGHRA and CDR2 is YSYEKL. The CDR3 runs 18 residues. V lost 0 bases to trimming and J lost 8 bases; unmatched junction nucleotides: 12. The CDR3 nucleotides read TGCGCCAGCAGCCAAGATGGGATAGCGGGAGGGCCACAGGATGAGCAGTTCTTC. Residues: CASSQDGIAGGPQDEQFF.